This T cell receptor beta chain was sequenced for a study of blood T cell repertoires in COVID-19. Study as a whole: Samples of COVID-19 (acute and convalescent) were obtained from the United States, Italy and Spain. Sources were T cells, B-cell-depleted T cells, or PBMCs; the material itself was cDNA or gDNA.

In terms of age and location, participants ranged from roughly 18 to 95 years and lived in about 25 US areas. Cohort placement rested on clinical history that participants reported themselves. Assay used: immunoSEQ multiplex PCR; TCRdb lists only in-frame clones, some missing. The sample carries 150,000 or so clones, about 88% recorded once. This TCR derives from a human donor with acute COVID-19. The donor label of this sample is uncertain. Specimen: PBMCs or T cells enriched from blood (not recorded which).

The CDR3 reads CASSHLDRTYEQYF. The CDR3 nucleotides read TGTGCCAGCAGCCACCTAGACAGAACCTACGAGCAGTACTTC. V gene TRBV7-3 combines with J gene TRBJ2-7, with D possibly matching TRBD1 (5 bases). The germline gives CDR1 SGHTA, CDR2 FQGTGA. Deletions cut 5 bases from V and 2 bases from J, with 13 bases between. The CDR3 totals 14 residues.